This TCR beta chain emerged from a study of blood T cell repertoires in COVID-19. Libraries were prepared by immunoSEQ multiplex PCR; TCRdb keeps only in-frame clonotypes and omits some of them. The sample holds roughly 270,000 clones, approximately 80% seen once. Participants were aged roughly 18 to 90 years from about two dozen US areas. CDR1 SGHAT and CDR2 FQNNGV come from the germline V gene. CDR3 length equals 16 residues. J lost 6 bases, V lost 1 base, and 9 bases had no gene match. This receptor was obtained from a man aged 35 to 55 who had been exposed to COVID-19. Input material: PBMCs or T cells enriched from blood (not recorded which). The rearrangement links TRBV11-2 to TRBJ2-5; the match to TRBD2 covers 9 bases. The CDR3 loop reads CASSLGASGAHKTQYF. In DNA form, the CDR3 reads TGTGCCAGCAGCTTAGGGGCTAGCGGGGCCCATAAGACCCAGTACTTC.